The entry below gives a single TCR beta chain sequence along with its context. This sample is drawn from a study of blood T cell repertoires in COVID-19. Study at large: Samples taken during acute and convalescent COVID-19 were collected in the United States, Italy and Spain. Nucleic acid was either cDNA or gDNA, and it came from T cells, B-cell-depleted T cells, or PBMCs.

Under the authors' procedure: How many nucleated cells were present was estimated from reference gene primer amplification. Using immunoSEQ multiplex PCR, the repertoire was profiled, and TCRdb retains in-frame clones only, with some absent. Clonal size and the V and J genes are those of that table, whereas D and trimming came from the DNA. The table records 150,000 to 200,000 clones, roughly three quarters of them present only once. Per the germline V gene, CDR1 is KGHDR and CDR2 is SFDVKD. With V trimmed by 0 bases and J by 4 bases, 3 bases remained unmatched. The CDR3 contains 15 residues. This receptor was taken from an elderly woman with COVID-19, enrolled during active disease. The rearrangement links TRBV24-1 to TRBJ2-3, with TRBD1 identical over 7 bases. What was sequenced was peripheral blood. The CDR3 region is CATSDLAQGADTQYF. As DNA, the CDR3 is TGTGCCACCAGTGATTTGGCGCAGGGGGCAGATACGCAGTATTTT.